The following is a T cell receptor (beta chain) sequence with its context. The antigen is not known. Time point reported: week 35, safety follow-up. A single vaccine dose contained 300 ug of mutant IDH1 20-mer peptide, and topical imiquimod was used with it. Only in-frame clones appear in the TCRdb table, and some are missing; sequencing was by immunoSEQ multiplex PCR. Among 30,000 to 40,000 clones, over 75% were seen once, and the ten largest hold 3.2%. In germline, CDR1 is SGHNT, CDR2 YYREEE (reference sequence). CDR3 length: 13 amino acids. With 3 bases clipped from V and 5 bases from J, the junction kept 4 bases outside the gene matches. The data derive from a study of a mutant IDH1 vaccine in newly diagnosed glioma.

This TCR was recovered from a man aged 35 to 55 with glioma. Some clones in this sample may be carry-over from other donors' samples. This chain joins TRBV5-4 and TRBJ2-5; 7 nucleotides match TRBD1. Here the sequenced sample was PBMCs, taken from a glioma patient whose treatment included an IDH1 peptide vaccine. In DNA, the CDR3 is TGTGCCAGCAGCTCGGGACAGAGGGAGACCCAGTACTTC. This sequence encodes CASSSGQRETQYF.